The source of this T cell receptor (beta chain) is a study of T cell responses to AZD1222 COVID-19 vaccine. Some clones are missing from TCRdb's copy, which holds only in-frame ones; the method was immunoSEQ multiplex PCR. This table holds more than 35,000 clones, 83% found once. Study results and caveats: A mostly white British donor set with more females was recruited, and clonal diversity was possibly underestimated. A rise in Spike-specific TCR breadth and depth followed two AZD1222 doses. At study baseline, merely a handful of AZD1222 recipients were seropositive. Repertoire samples came only from after the peak T cell response.

The CDR3 length is 16 residues. The germline V gene encodes CDR1 SGHKS and CDR2 YYEKEE (reference sequence). V was clipped by 0 bases and J by 2 bases; unmatched bases: 4. With respect to this clone: What it recognizes is unknown.

The material was peripheral blood, obtained on day 0 of AZD1222 vaccination. This TCR came from an adult in good health. The chain links TRBV5-5 to TRBJ2-1; 8 bases agree with TRBD2. The CDR3 DNA reads TGTGCCAGCAGCTTGGTCCCGGGGGGGGCCTACAATGAGCAGTTCTTC. Amino acids: CASSLVPGGAYNEQFF.